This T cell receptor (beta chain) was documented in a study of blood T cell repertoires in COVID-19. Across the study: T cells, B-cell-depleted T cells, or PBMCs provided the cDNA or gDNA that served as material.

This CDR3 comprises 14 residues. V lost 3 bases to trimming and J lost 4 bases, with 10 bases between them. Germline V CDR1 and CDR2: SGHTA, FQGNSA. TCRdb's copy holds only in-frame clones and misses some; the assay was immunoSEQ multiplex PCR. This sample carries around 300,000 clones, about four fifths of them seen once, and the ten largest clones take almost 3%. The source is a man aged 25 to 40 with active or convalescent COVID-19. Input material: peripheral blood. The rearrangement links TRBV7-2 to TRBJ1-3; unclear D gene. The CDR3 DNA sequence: TGTGCCAGCAGCTTCCGGTCGGGAGGAAACACCATATATTTT. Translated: CASSFRSGGNTIYF.